This T cell receptor beta chain appears in the sequencing data of a study of CD8 T cells in Susac syndrome. RNA was extracted with the RNeasy kit, and a quantity of roughly 0.5 to 1 ug was reverse transcribed using random hexamers. By means of immunoSEQ multiplex PCR, TCR beta CDR3 spanning 54 Vbeta and 13 Jbeta underwent amplification. Each CDR3 protein gets one entry after TCRdb re-called the immunoSEQ multiplex PCR reads with MiXCR. The profile shows 73,000 or so distinct CDR3 sequences, about 94% of them singletons. Per germline, CDR1 SGHRS and CDR2 YFSETQ. This CDR3 is 15 amino acids long. The V gene end was trimmed by 0 bases and the J gene end by 2 bases; junction bases not matched to a gene: 2.

The specimen was CD8+ T cells from PBMCs. The rearrangement joins TRBV5-1 to TRBJ1-1; TRBD1 agrees at 9 bases. The receptor comes from a human donor with multiple sclerosis. The CDR3 nucleotides read TGCGCCAGCAGCTTGGGACAGGGGGTTAACACTGAAGCTTTCTTT. Translating it yields CASSLGQGVNTEAFF.